The 30 T cell receptor beta chains presented below share a single source sample, sequenced in a study of shared clonotypes between healthy human individuals. The data were produced by immunoSEQ multiplex PCR, yet TCRdb's version contains in-frame clones alone and is incomplete. The sample carries 1 million to 1.3 million clones, more than 75% recorded once. Sequencing input: memory CD4+ T cells from PBMCs. Subset defined: CD45RA-negative fraction. All receptors come from a young man in good health. Some clones in this sample may be carry-over from other donors' samples.

This clone was detected only once. The gene calls are TRBV27 and TRBJ1-1; D call uncertain. The CDR3 spans 18 residues. The germline V and J ends were trimmed by 2 bases and 4 bases, with 23 bases remaining between them. Germline V lookup: CDR1 MNHEY, CDR2 SMNVEV (reference sequence). The CDR3 is CASSLRPDRSARATEAFF. The DNA of the CDR3 is TGTGCCAGCAGTTTAAGACCCGATAGGTCTGCGAGGGCCACTGAAGCTTTCTTT.

The rearrangement links TRBV14 to TRBJ1-2; weak D call: TRBD1 (6 bases). This CDR3 contains 14 residues. The V gene's germline CDR1 is SGHDN and CDR2 FVKESK. Trimming pared 6 bases from V and 8 bases from J, leaving 19 bases between. CDR3 residues: CASSSNSQGKGYTF. DNA for the CDR3: TGTGCCAGCAGTTCCAACTCCCAGGGGAAAGGCTACACCTTC.

The chain joins TRBV7-8 to TRBJ1-2; no clear D gene. The CDR3 totals 14 residues. The ends were cut back, 5 bases at V and 7 bases at J, with 17 bases in the middle. CDR1 and CDR2 from the germline V gene are SGHVS and FQNEAQ. CDR3 nucleotide sequence: TGTGCCAGCAGCACCGCCGGCGGTGTTGGTGGCTACACCTTC. Protein: CASSTAGGVGGYTF.

The genes are TRBV4-2 and TRBJ2-2, with 8 bases identical to TRBD2. Trimming took 1 base from V and 5 from J; bases not matched to a gene: 3. CDR1 is LGHNA and CDR2 is YNFKEQ in the germline V gene. The CDR3 sequence is 15 residues long. The CDR3 sequence is CASSQGTSGTGELFF. CDR3 DNA: TGTGCCAGCAGCCAAGGTACTAGCGGAACCGGGGAGCTGTTTTTT.

J is TRBJ2-3 and V is TRBV4-3; D gene ambiguous. CDR1 and CDR2 (germline): LGHNA, YSLEER. The CDR3 loop spans 15 amino acids. Trimming stripped 0 bases from V and 1 base from J, with 8 bases between. The CDR3 nucleotides read TGCGCCAGCAGCCAAGATTTAGGTCGCACAGATACGCAGTATTTT. This translates into CASSQDLGRTDTQYF.

This clone was found a few times. V usage is TRBV13 and J usage is TRBJ1-2, with 8 positions matching TRBD1. Losses at the gene ends were 5 bases for V and 2 bases for J; bases not matched to a gene: 7. The CDR3 sequence is 15 residues long. Germline lookup yields CDR1 PRHDT and CDR2 FYEKMQ (reference sequence). As DNA, the CDR3 is TGTGCCAGCAGCCGAATAACAGGGGGGAACTATGGCTACACCTTC. Its translation: CASSRITGGNYGYTF.

Note on this clone: This sample includes further DNA sequences coding for the same CDR3. This rearrangement joins TRBV18 to TRBJ2-6; D remains ambiguous. Deletions cut 2 bases from V and 1 base from J, with 3 bases between. The CDR3 is made up of 14 amino acids. CDR1 and CDR2 from the germline V gene are KGHSH and LQKENI. The CDR3 DNA is TGTGCCAGCTCACCAACGTCTGGGGCCAACGTCCTGACTTTC. Encoded protein: CASSPTSGANVLTF.

This rearrangement joins TRBV27 to TRBJ2-3, with 11 bases aligning to TRBD2. V lost 5 bases, J lost 0 bases, and 10 bases stayed unmatched. The CDR3 length is 18 residues. Germline V gives CDR1 MNHEY, CDR2 SMNVEV (reference sequence). The CDR3 DNA reads as TGTGCCAGCAGTCGGGACCCACGGACTAGCGGGAGCACAGATACGCAGTATTTT. Protein: CASSRDPRTSGSTDTQYF.

The V and J genes are TRBV7-9 and TRBJ1-1; 9 bases map to TRBD1. There are 16 residues in the CDR3. J gave up 1 base and V 4 bases, and 7 bases lay outside the gene matches. Per the germline V gene, CDR1 is SEHNR and CDR2 is FQNEAQ (reference sequence). CDR3 region: CASSSIGTGKNTEAFF. The CDR3 nucleotides read TGTGCCAGCAGCTCTATCGGGACAGGGAAGAACACTGAAGCTTTCTTT.

The V and J genes are TRBV4-3 and TRBJ2-2, with 8 bases identical to TRBD1. CDR1 is LGHNA, CDR2 YSLEER, per germline. The CDR3 loop spans 16 amino acids. Trimming took 2 bases from V and 5 from J; bases not matched to a gene: 7. Written as DNA, the CDR3 is TGCGCCAGCAGCCAACTACAGGGGGAAGGTACCGGGGAGCTGTTTTTT. Its protein is CASSQLQGEGTGELFF.

The chain links TRBV28 to TRBJ1-4; 9 bases are shared with TRBD1. CDR1 is MDHEN and CDR2 is SYDVKM in the germline V gene. V lost 8 bases, J lost 8 bases, and 6 bases stayed unmatched. The CDR3 has 13 amino acids. CDR3 protein: CASRDRVGEKLFF. The CDR3 DNA reads TGTGCCAGCCGGGACAGGGTTGGGGAAAAACTGTTTTTT.

This rearrangement joins TRBV25-1 to TRBJ2-5, with D hard to call. Germline lookup yields CDR1 MGHDK and CDR2 SYGVNS. The CDR3 spans 13 residues. The germline V and J ends were trimmed by 8 bases and 4 bases, with 14 bases remaining between them. CDR3 nucleotide sequence: TGTGCCAGCGCCCCGAGGCGAGGAGAGACCCAGTACTTC. Amino acid sequence: CASAPRRGETQYF. The full variable domain, with the rest looked up from reference TRBV25-1 and TRBJ2-5, is EADIYQTPRYLVIGTGKKITLECSQTMGHDKMYWYQQDPGMELHLIHYSYGVNSTEKGDLSSESTVSRIRTEHFPLTLESARPSHTSQYLCASAPRRGETQYFGPGTRLLVL.

The CDR3 nucleotides are TGTGCCAGCAGTTTTTACAGGGCTGGGGCCAACGTCCTGACTTTC. Its translation is CASSFYRAGANVLTF. The rearrangement links TRBV6-1 to TRBJ2-6; a weak D match, TRBD1 (6 bases). Germline CDR1 MNHNS, CDR2 SASEGT. V was shortened by 5 bases and J by 2 bases, with 10 bases between the two germline ends. The CDR3 loop spans 15 amino acids.

Remarks on this clone: This may be a read error: a much more frequent sequence differs by one nucleotide. The chain employs TRBV30 and TRBJ1-2, with 8 bases that match TRBD1. Trimming took 7 bases from V and 10 from J; bases not matched to a gene: 11. Germline V lookup: CDR1 GTSNPN, CDR2 SVGIG (reference sequence). The CDR3 has 12 amino acids. CDR3 amino acids: CAFAPGQAPYTF. The CDR3 DNA reads as TGTGCCTTTGCCCCGGGACAGGCGCCCTACACCTTC.

The DNA for the CDR3 is TGTGCCAGCAGCCCACCACCGGGAGTCAGTAACGAGCAGTACTTC. Its translation: CASSPPPGVSNEQYF. The rearrangement links TRBV5-4 to TRBJ2-7, with a weak D call TRBD2 (6 bases). CDR3 length equals 15 residues. Trimming cost V 4 bases and J 5 bases, with 19 bases left between them. Per germline, CDR1 SGHNT and CDR2 YYREEE (reference sequence).

The chain uses TRBV18 and TRBJ1-5; no clear D. In germline, CDR1 is KGHSH, CDR2 LQKENI. This CDR3 has 14 amino acids. V was trimmed by 4 bases and J by 1 base, leaving 8 bases between them. CDR3 in amino acids: CASSLLDSNQPQHF. In DNA, the CDR3 is TGTGCCAGCTCACTGCTGGACAGCAATCAGCCCCAGCATTTT.

The chain is built from TRBV2 and TRBJ2-7, with a tentative D call TRBD1 (5 bases). Deletions cut 7 bases from V and 7 bases from J, with 17 bases between. Germline V gene sequence: CDR1 SNHLY, CDR2 FYNNEI. The length of the CDR3 is 13 residues. In nucleotides, the CDR3 is TGTGCCAGCAAGGACACTACCTCTTGGGAGCAGTACTTC. The encoded protein is CASKDTTSWEQYF.

V gene TRBV14 combines with J gene TRBJ1-1; D call uncertain. The CDR3 length is 13 residues. The V end lost 7 bases, the J end lost 1 base, and 10 bases lay between the germline ends. The germline gives CDR1 SGHDN, CDR2 FVKESK. CDR3 region: CASTRNRNTEAFF. The DNA for the CDR3 is TGTGCCAGCACCAGAAACAGGAACACTGAAGCTTTCTTT.

The CDR3 bases are TGTGCCAGCAGTGAAGACGGGGAGTTTCAGCCCCAGCATTTT. This sequence encodes CASSEDGEFQPQHF. The V gene is TRBV6-1, the J gene TRBJ1-5; D unresolved. This CDR3 region has 14 residues. Germline CDR1 reads MNHNS; CDR2 reads SASEGT. Trimming removed 1 base at V and 6 bases at J, with 10 bases between.

The chain links TRBV9 to TRBJ2-7; D might be TRBD2 (6 bases). The CDR3 has 16 residues. The V gene lost 0 bases and the J gene lost 0 bases, with 13 bases spanning the gap. Germline V CDR1 and CDR2: SGDLS, YYNGEE. CDR3 nucleotides: TGTGCCAGCAGCGTAGATGGGGACTCGAGCTCCTACGAGCAGTACTTC. This gives the protein CASSVDGDSSSYEQYF. The variable domain in full, with the rest retrieved from reference TRBV9 and TRBJ2-7, is DSGVTQTPKHLITATGQRVTLRCSPRSGDLSVYWYQQSLDQGLQFLIQYYNGEERAKGNILERFSAQQFPDLHSELNLSSLELGDSALYFCASSVDGDSSSYEQYFGPGTRLTVT.

This clone was picked up a small number of times. The chain has TRBV7-9 and TRBJ1-3; 7 positions match TRBD1. The V gene end was trimmed by 5 bases and the J gene end by 2 bases; junction bases not matched to a gene: 3. CDR3 length equals 14 residues. The germline gives CDR1 SEHNR, CDR2 FQNEAQ (reference sequence). CDR3 nucleotide sequence: TGTGCCAGCAGCCCGACAGGGACTGGAAACACCATATATTTT. Encoded protein: CASSPTGTGNTIYF.

The chain carries TRBV20-1 and TRBJ2-7; the D gene could be TRBD1 or TRBD2 (5 bases each). V dropped 7 bases and J dropped 4 bases, with 11 bases sitting between them. The CDR3 is made up of 11 amino acids. The germline V gene encodes CDR1 DFQATT and CDR2 SNEGSKA (reference sequence). The CDR3 loop is CSGETAYEQYF. The DNA of the CDR3 is TGCAGTGGGGAGACAGCATACGAGCAGTACTTC.

Written as DNA, the CDR3 is TGCGCCAGCAGCCGCCTCCCTAGGTCCCAAGAGACCCAGTACTTC. Translating gives CASSRLPRSQETQYF. This chain uses TRBV4-1 with TRBJ2-5; D is undetermined. Per the germline V gene, CDR1 is MGHRA and CDR2 is YSYEKL. V lost 4 bases to trimming and J lost 1 base, with 13 bases between them. The CDR3 has 15 amino acids.

The CDR3: CASSYSGQGGQPQHF. The CDR3 DNA follows: TGTGCCAGCAGTTACTCGGGACAGGGTGGTCAGCCCCAGCATTTT. The rearrangement uses TRBV6-5 and TRBJ1-5; 9 bases agree with TRBD1. The V and J ends lost 0 bases and 6 bases, in that order; junction bases with no gene match: 3. The CDR3 runs to 15 residues. From germline, CDR1 is MNHEY and CDR2 SVGAGI.

The rearrangement links TRBV28 to TRBJ2-1, with a possible D match to TRBD2 (6 bases). CDR1 and CDR2 from the germline V gene are MDHEN and SYDVKM. The V end lost 5 bases, the J end lost 3 bases, and 17 bases lay between the germline ends. The CDR3 has 16 residues. In DNA, the CDR3 is TGTGCCAGCAGTAACCAGGGCGGGGCAAACTACAATGAGCAGTTCTTC. Protein: CASSNQGGANYNEQFF.

On this clone: At one end, the junction sequence differs from germline, possibly due to a read error. This sequence joins TRBV11-2 and TRBJ2-1; 11 nucleotides align to TRBD1. Germline V gives CDR1 SGHAT, CDR2 FQNNGV. The CDR3 spans 16 residues. CDR3 loop: CASSQYRTGGLNEQFF. The CDR3 region has the DNA TGCGCCAGCAGCCAATATAGGACAGGGGGCCTCAATGAGCAGTTCTTC.

V usage is TRBV10-1 and J usage is TRBJ2-7; D remains unclear. Trimming stripped 7 bases from V and 3 bases from J, with 19 bases between. Germline CDR1 WNHNN, CDR2 SYGVQD (reference sequence). The CDR3 is 15 amino acids. The CDR3 DNA is TGCGCCAGCATTATAACTGACGGAACCGACTACGAGCAGTACTTC. Translating gives CASIITDGTDYEQYF.

This clone came up many times. V is TRBV19 and J is TRBJ1-5, with 7 nucleotides matching TRBD1. The CDR3 covers 14 residues. CDR1 LNHDA and CDR2 SQIVND come from the germline V gene (reference sequence). V shed 5 bases, J shed 3 bases, and the junction held 4 bases outside the gene matches. This CDR3 is CASSGQVTNQPQHF. The CDR3 DNA is TGTGCCAGTAGTGGACAGGTGACCAATCAGCCCCAGCATTTT.

Worth noting for this clone: A clone one base away is much larger, so this may be a read error. The rearrangement uses TRBV10-3 and TRBJ2-5; TRBD2 agrees at 9 bases. Losses at the gene ends were 3 bases for V and 9 bases for J; bases not matched to a gene: 11. CDR3 size: 15 residues. Germline lookup yields CDR1 ENHRY and CDR2 SYGVKD. CDR3 protein: CAISEGREGHEAQYF. DNA of the CDR3: TGTGCCATCAGTGAAGGGCGGGAGGGCCACGAGGCCCAGTACTTC.

This clone turned up a few times. The chain uses TRBV2 and TRBJ1-1, with 7 bases matching TRBD1. Trimming at V came to 6 bases and at J to 5 bases, leaving 3 bases not matched to a gene. Germline-derived CDR1 and CDR2 are SNHLY and FYNNEI. This CDR3 has 12 residues. This CDR3 reads CASSQQGTEAFF. DNA for the CDR3: TGTGCCAGCAGCCAACAGGGGACTGAAGCTTTCTTT.